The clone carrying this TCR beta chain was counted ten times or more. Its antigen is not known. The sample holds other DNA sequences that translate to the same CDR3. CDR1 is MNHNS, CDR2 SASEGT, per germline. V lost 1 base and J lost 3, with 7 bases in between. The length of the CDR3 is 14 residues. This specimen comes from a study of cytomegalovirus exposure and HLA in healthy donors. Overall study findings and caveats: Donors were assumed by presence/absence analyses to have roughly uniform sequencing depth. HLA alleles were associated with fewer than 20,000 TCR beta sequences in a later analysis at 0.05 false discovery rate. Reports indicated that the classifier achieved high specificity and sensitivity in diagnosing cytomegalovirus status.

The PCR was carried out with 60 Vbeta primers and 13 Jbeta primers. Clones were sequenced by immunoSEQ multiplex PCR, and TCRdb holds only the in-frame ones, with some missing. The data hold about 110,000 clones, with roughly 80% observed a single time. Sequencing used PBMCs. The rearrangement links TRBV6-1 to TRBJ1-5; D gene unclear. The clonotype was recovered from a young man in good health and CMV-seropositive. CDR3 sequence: CASSEDRVNQPQHF. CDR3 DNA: TGTGCCAGCAGTGAAGACAGAGTCAATCAGCCCCAGCATTTT.